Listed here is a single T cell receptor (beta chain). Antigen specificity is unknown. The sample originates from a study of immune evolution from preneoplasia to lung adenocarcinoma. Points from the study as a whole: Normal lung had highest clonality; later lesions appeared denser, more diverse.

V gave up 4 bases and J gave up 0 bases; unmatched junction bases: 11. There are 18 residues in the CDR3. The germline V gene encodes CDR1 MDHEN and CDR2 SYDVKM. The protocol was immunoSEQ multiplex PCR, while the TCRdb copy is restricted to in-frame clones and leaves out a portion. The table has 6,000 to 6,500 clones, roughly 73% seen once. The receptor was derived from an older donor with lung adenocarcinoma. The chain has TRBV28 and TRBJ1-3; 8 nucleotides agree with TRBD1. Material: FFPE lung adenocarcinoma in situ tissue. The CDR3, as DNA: TGTGCCAGCAGTTCCCCCGGACCCACAGGGGGCTCTGGAAACACCATATATTTT. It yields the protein CASSSPGPTGGSGNTIYF.